A single T cell receptor beta chain is shown here with its context. Its antigen is unidentified. Germline CDR1 and CDR2: ENHRY and SYGVKD. Trimming removed 4 bases from V and 5 bases from J, with 18 bases in between. There are 16 residues in the CDR3. TCRdb itself ran the 5' RACE reads through MiXCR, one entry per CDR3 protein. In the table there are some 460,000 distinct CDR3 sequences, approximately 15% of which are singletons. The sample comes from a study of identical twins. Points from the study as a whole: Abundant beta clonotypes from cord blood bore fewer insertions; memory repertoires lacked this pattern.

Each donor (without exception) was a healthy Caucasian. The data were also submitted as part of a second study, on yellow fever vaccine responses in identical twins.

The origin of this receptor is a woman between 18 and 30 years old in good health. The chain links TRBV10-3 to TRBJ2-1; D is unresolved. Material for sequencing was CD4+ T cells sorted from blood. The CDR3 sequence is CAISGPDATRNNEQFF. CDR3 coding DNA: TGTGCCATCAGTGGGCCGGACGCCACTCGTAACAATGAGCAGTTCTTC.